This T cell receptor beta chain emerged from a study of blood T cell repertoires in COVID-19. Study-level information: PBMCs, B-cell-depleted T cells, or T cells provided the cDNA or gDNA that made up the material.

Repertoires were generated with immunoSEQ multiplex PCR, while TCRdb's copy carries only in-frame clones and drops some. Found here are over 140,000 clones, about three quarters of them singletons; the top ten hold approximately 9%. The germline V gene encodes CDR1 MDHEN and CDR2 SYDVKM. Between the trimmed V and J ends, which lost 7 bases and 2 bases, there was a span of 17 bases. CDR3 length: 16 residues. Sequenced input: peripheral blood. The chain uses TRBV28 and TRBJ2-2; no reliable D call. The clonotype comes from a woman aged 45-65 years with active or convalescent COVID-19. The CDR3 region has the DNA TGTGCCAGCATGGGCCGATTCTTCCCAAACACCGGGGAGCTGTTTTTT. Protein: CASMGRFFPNTGELFF.